This TCR beta chain was sequenced during a study of cytomegalovirus exposure and HLA in healthy donors. Of note for this clone: The antigen remains undetermined.

Overall study results and limits: Exclusion as indistinguishable affected some V segments, including TRBV6-2 and TRBV6-3.

In the PCR, 60 Vbeta and 13 Jbeta primers were used. The table came from immunoSEQ multiplex PCR; TCRdb's copy has only in-frame clones and leaves some out. The sample lists approximately 110,000 clones, roughly 74% occurring once. Germline V gene sequence: CDR1 SGHTA, CDR2 FQGNSA. The CDR3 length is 14 residues. Trimming removed 5 bases at V and 0 bases at J, with 10 bases between. In nominal health when sampled, donors likely had unrecorded immune exposures nonetheless. The sequenced sample consisted of PBMCs. The receptor comes from a woman in her fifties or sixties in good health and CMV-seropositive. The rearrangement links TRBV7-2 to TRBJ1-1; D gene uncertain. In DNA, the CDR3 is TGTGCCAGCAGCGTACTACAAATGAACACTGAAGCTTTCTTT. Protein sequence: CASSVLQMNTEAFF.